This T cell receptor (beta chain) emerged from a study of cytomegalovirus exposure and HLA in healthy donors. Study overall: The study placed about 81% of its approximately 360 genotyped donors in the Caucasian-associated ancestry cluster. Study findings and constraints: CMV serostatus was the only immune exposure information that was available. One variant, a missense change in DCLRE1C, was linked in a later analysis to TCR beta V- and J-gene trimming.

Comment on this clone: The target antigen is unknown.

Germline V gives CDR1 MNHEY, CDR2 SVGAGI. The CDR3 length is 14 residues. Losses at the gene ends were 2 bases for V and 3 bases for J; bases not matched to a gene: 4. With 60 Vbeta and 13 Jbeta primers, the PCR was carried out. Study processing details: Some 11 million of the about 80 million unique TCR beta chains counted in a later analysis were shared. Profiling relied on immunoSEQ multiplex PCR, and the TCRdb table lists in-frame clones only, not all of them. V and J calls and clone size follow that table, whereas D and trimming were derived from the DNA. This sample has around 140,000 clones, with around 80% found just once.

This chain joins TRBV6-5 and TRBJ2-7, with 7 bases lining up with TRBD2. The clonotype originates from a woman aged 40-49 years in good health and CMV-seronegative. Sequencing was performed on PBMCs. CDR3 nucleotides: TGTGCCAGCAGTTACGCGGGAGAGGGCTACGAGCAGTACTTC. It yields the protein CASSYAGEGYEQYF.